These T cell receptor beta chains were read from a single sample in a study of blood T cell repertoires in COVID-19. Clones were read by immunoSEQ multiplex PCR, and TCRdb kept only the in-frame ones, dropping some. The sample has around 300,000 clones; 85% are singletons. Sequenced sample: peripheral blood. The source of these receptors is a human donor in a cohort sampled during active COVID-19. CDR3s include the opening cysteine and the closing phenylalanine or tryptophan. Fields, in order: D gene, clone size, J gene, V gene, CDR3 protein, CDR3 DNA. D genes are given only for firm matches. Only part of the rows carry a size: once, few, many, or a class if the clone is expanded.

>TRBD1|NA|TRBJ1-1|TRBV19
CASSTRGQGTEAFF
TGTGCCAGTAGTACCAGGGGGCAGGGCACTGAAGCTTTCTTT
>NA|NA|TRBJ2-7|TRBV5-1
CASSYTAVEQYF
TGCGCCAGCAGCTACACCGCAGTCGAGCAGTACTTC
>TRBD1|NA|TRBJ1-2|TRBV14
CASSQVRGQAGGYTF
TGTGCCAGCAGCCAAGTTCGGGGACAGGCGGGTGGCTACACCTTC
>NA|NA|TRBJ2-2|TRBV2
CASSEGGTGELFF
TGTGCCAGCAGTGAAGGAGGGACCGGGGAGCTGTTTTTT
>TRBD1|NA|TRBJ2-4|TRBV6-5
CASSPDRAPLYIQYF
TGTGCCAGCAGCCCGGACAGGGCCCCTCTGTACATTCAGTACTTC
>NA|NA|TRBJ2-3|TRBV20-1
CSAPSGNTQYF
TGCAGTGCTCCCTCCGGGAATACGCAGTATTTT
>TRBD1|NA|TRBJ2-1|TRBV7-6
CASSSGGRDSGSPTGEQFF
TGTGCCAGCAGCTCCGGAGGCAGGGACAGTGGGTCCCCTACGGGTGAGCAGTTCTTC
>TRBD2|NA|TRBJ2-1|TRBV7-2
CASSFQRESYNEQFF
TGTGCCAGCAGCTTCCAGCGGGAGTCCTACAATGAGCAGTTCTTC
>TRBD2|NA|TRBJ2-3|TRBV10-3
CAISRLAERDTQYF
TGTGCCATCAGTCGACTAGCCGAAAGAGATACGCAGTATTTT
>NA|few|TRBJ2-3|TRBV5-4
CASFRGGRGRTDTQYF
TGTGCCAGCTTCAGGGGAGGGAGGGGTCGCACAGATACGCAGTATTTT
>NA|NA|TRBJ1-1|TRBV27
CASSLRGGLGTEAFF
TGTGCCAGCAGTCTTAGAGGGGGTTTGGGCACTGAAGCTTTCTTT
>TRBD1|NA|TRBJ2-1|TRBV4-1
CASSWTGRRGNEQFF
TGCGCCAGCAGCTGGACAGGGAGAAGAGGAAATGAGCAGTTCTTC
>TRBD2|NA|TRBJ2-3|TRBV5-4
CASSQDASGNTDTQYF
TGTGCCAGCAGCCAAGATGCAAGCGGGAACACAGATACGCAGTATTTT
>TRBD2|NA|TRBJ2-1|TRBV29-1
CSVDTSGRGEQFF
TGCAGCGTTGATACTAGCGGGAGGGGTGAGCAGTTCTTC
>NA|NA|TRBJ2-3|TRBV18
CASSPYRGSDTQYF
TGTGCCAGCTCACCATATAGAGGATCAGATACGCAGTATTTT
>TRBD2|NA|TRBJ2-4|TRBV7-2
CASSLSLAGGPGKNIQYF
TGTGCCAGCAGCTTAAGTTTAGCGGGAGGGCCGGGCAAAAACATTCAGTACTTC
>NA|NA|TRBJ1-5|TRBV28
CASSLTAQPQHF
TGTGCCAGCAGTTTAACCGCGCAGCCCCAGCATTTT
>NA|NA|TRBJ2-3|TRBV5-1
CASSLAPLGAAGSDTQYF
TGCGCCAGCAGCTTGGCCCCTCTGGGAGCGGCAGGATCAGATACGCAGTATTTT
>TRBD1|once|TRBJ2-5|TRBV9
CASSRQGAAETQYF
TGTGCCAGCAGCCGACAGGGGGCAGCAGAGACCCAGTACTTC
>TRBD2|NA|TRBJ2-1|TRBV6-2/TRBV6-3
CASSLWATSGIYNEQFF
TGTGCCAGCAGTTTGTGGGCGACTAGCGGGATCTACAATGAGCAGTTCTTC
>NA|NA|TRBJ1-2|TRBV25-1
CASSDARNFGSYTF
TGTGCCAGCAGTGACGCGAGGAACTTCGGGTCCTACACCTTC
>TRBD1|few|TRBJ2-1|TRBV2
CASRQGVEDEQFF
TGTGCCAGTAGACAGGGGGTCGAGGATGAGCAGTTCTTC
>TRBD1|NA|TRBJ1-1|TRBV5-1
CASTLTGANTEAFF
TGCGCCAGCACCCTGACAGGGGCGAACACTGAAGCTTTCTTT
>TRBD2|NA|TRBJ2-2|TRBV5-1
CASSSGLAYNGELFF
TGCGCCAGCAGCTCAGGACTAGCGTACAACGGGGAGCTGTTTTTT
>NA|NA|TRBJ2-5|TRBV11-2
CASRDLAPETQYF
TGTGCCAGCCGGGACTTAGCCCCTGAGACCCAGTACTTC
>NA|NA|TRBJ2-3|TRBV6-5
CASSYSGSITDTQYF
TGTGCCAGCAGTTACTCCGGGTCCATCACAGATACGCAGTATTTT
>TRBD2|NA|TRBJ2-2|TRBV5-6
CASGRGNTGELFF
TGTGCCAGCGGGAGGGGGAACACCGGGGAGCTGTTTTTT
>TRBD1|NA|TRBJ2-3|TRBV29-1
CSVEKGGGDTQYF
TGCAGCGTTGAGAAAGGGGGCGGAGATACGCAGTATTTT
>TRBD2|NA|TRBJ2-2|TRBV29-1
CSVGSGRHGGELFF
TGCAGCGTAGGGAGCGGGAGACATGGCGGGGAGCTGTTTTTT
>TRBD1|once|TRBJ1-1|TRBV18
CASSSGGNTEAFF
TGTGCCAGCTCATCAGGGGGGAACACTGAAGCTTTCTTT
>TRBD2|once|TRBJ2-7|TRBV11-2
CASSRGRVYEQYF
TGTGCCAGCAGCCGCGGGAGAGTCTACGAGCAGTACTTC
>NA|NA|TRBJ2-7|TRBV28
CASSPGQGALIVEQYF
TGTGCCAGCAGTCCGGGCCAAGGGGCCCTCATTGTCGAGCAGTACTTC
>NA|NA|TRBJ1-1|TRBV30
CAWRVPGKITEAFF
TGTGCCTGGAGGGTACCGGGGAAAATCACTGAAGCTTTCTTT
>NA|NA|TRBJ1-6|TRBV4-1
CASSQGENSPLHF
TGCGCCAGCAGCCAAGGGGAGAATTCACCCCTCCACTTT
>NA|NA|TRBJ2-5|TRBV15
CATSRVITGSETQYF
TGTGCCACCAGCAGAGTAATAACAGGGTCAGAGACCCAGTACTTC
>NA|NA|TRBJ1-3|TRBV6-5
CASSYSRSSSGNTIYF
TGTGCCAGCAGTTACTCGAGGTCAAGCTCTGGAAACACCATATATTTT
>NA|NA|TRBJ2-1|TRBV18
CASSPGFMESQGRRNEQFF
TGTGCCAGCTCACCCGGATTTATGGAATCGCAGGGGCGTAGGAATGAGCAGTTCTTC
>NA|NA|TRBJ2-1|TRBV5-1
CASSLNVGRSSYNEQFF
TGCGCCAGCAGCTTAAATGTGGGGCGGAGCTCCTACAATGAGCAGTTCTTC
>TRBD1|NA|TRBJ1-1|TRBV5-1
CASTQGDYTEAFF
TGCGCCAGTACCCAGGGGGACTACACTGAAGCTTTCTTT
>NA|NA|TRBJ1-3|TRBV7-9
CASSLGANTIYF
TGTGCCAGCAGCTTAGGGGCAAACACCATATATTTT
>TRBD1|NA|TRBJ1-1|TRBV18
CASSPLGQGANTEAFF
TGTGCCAGCTCACCCCTTGGACAGGGAGCGAACACTGAAGCTTTCTTT
>NA|once|TRBJ2-1|TRBV11-2
CASSLGRASYNEQFF
TGTGCCAGCAGCTTAGGGAGGGCCTCCTACAATGAGCAGTTCTTC
>NA|NA|TRBJ2-3|TRBV6-6
CATLQGYTQYF
TGTGCCACACTGCAGGGGTATACGCAGTATTTT
>NA|NA|TRBJ2-2|TRBV5-4
CASTKSGELFF
TGTGCCAGCACCAAGAGCGGGGAGCTGTTTTTT
>TRBD1|NA|TRBJ2-2|TRBV11-2
CASSLRQGAGELFF
TGTGCCAGCAGCTTACGACAGGGGGCCGGGGAGCTGTTTTTT
>NA|NA|TRBJ2-1|TRBV7-3
CASTGERQPVGNEQFF
TGTGCCAGCACGGGGGAGAGACAACCCGTGGGCAATGAGCAGTTCTTC
>NA|NA|TRBJ2-4|TRBV6-9
CASTDRLAKNIQYF
TGTGCCAGCACTGACAGGCTAGCCAAAAACATTCAGTACTTC
>NA|NA|TRBJ2-2|TRBV2
CASRSWNTGELFF
TGTGCCAGCAGGTCCTGGAACACCGGGGAGCTGTTTTTT
>NA|few|TRBJ1-3|TRBV1
CTSSPPGTGIGNTIYF
TGCACCAGCAGCCCTCCCGGGACAGGGATAGGAAACACCATATATTTT
>NA|NA|TRBJ1-1|TRBV2
CASKSLTEAFF
TGTGCCAGCAAGAGCCTTACTGAAGCTTTCTTT
>TRBD1|NA|TRBJ2-5|TRBV29-1
CSVTGTPQETQYF
TGCAGCGTGACAGGGACGCCCCAAGAGACCCAGTACTTC
>NA|NA|TRBJ2-5|TRBV3-1/TRBV3-2
CASSQEMIARGRETQYF
TGTGCCAGCAGCCAAGAGATGATAGCGCGGGGGCGGGAGACCCAGTACTTC
>NA|NA|TRBJ1-4|TRBV27
CASSSAPFEKLFF
TGTGCCAGCAGTTCCGCGCCATTCGAAAAACTGTTTTTT
>NA|NA|TRBJ2-4|TRBV6-5
CASSYTTAGAKNIQYF
TGTGCCAGCAGTTACACGACAGCCGGAGCCAAAAACATTCAGTACTTC